The rows below give T cell receptor beta chains drawn from one sample of a study of cytomegalovirus exposure and HLA in healthy donors. Profiling relied on immunoSEQ multiplex PCR, and the TCRdb table lists in-frame clones only, not all of them. The sample consists of 170,000 or so clones, roughly 85% of them appearing once. Sequences were obtained from PBMCs. Receptor source: a woman aged 40 to 49 in good health and CMV-seronegative. Both conserved end residues are part of each CDR3. The order of the fields is clone size, D gene, V gene, J gene, CDR3 length, CDR3 protein, CDR3 DNA. The D gene is left open where the match is weak. Size is omitted from some rows. Given values are once, few, many or a class for expanded clones.

abundance: once; d_gene: .; v_gene: TRBV7-2; j_gene: TRBJ2-5; len: 15; CDR3aa: CASSLLETPQETQYF; CDR3nt: TGTGCCAGCAGCCTCCTCGAAACACCCCAAGAGACCCAGTACTTC
abundance: .; d_gene: TRBD1; v_gene: TRBV5-4; j_gene: TRBJ1-1; len: 14; CDR3aa: CASSSQTGATEAFF; CDR3nt: TGTGCCAGCAGCTCCCAAACAGGGGCAACTGAAGCTTTCTTT
abundance: .; d_gene: .; v_gene: TRBV28; j_gene: TRBJ1-1; len: 13; CDR3aa: CASSPVIHTEAFF; CDR3nt: TGTGCCAGCAGTCCCGTTATTCACACTGAAGCTTTCTTT
abundance: .; d_gene: .; v_gene: TRBV6-1; j_gene: TRBJ1-2; len: 13; CDR3aa: CASRTQGSYGYTF; CDR3nt: TGTGCCAGCAGGACTCAGGGGAGCTATGGCTACACCTTC
abundance: .; d_gene: TRBD2; v_gene: TRBV6-4; j_gene: TRBJ2-1; len: 17; CDR3aa: CASSATSGVKGYNEQFF; CDR3nt: TGTGCCAGCAGTGCTACTAGCGGGGTGAAGGGGTACAATGAGCAGTTCTTC
abundance: .; d_gene: .; v_gene: TRBV6-1; j_gene: TRBJ2-4; len: 14; CDR3aa: CASRSRLAKNIQYF; CDR3nt: TGTGCCAGCAGGTCCAGGCTAGCCAAAAACATTCAGTACTTC
abundance: .; d_gene: TRBD1; v_gene: TRBV7-3; j_gene: TRBJ1-1; len: 13; CDR3aa: CACSRDRDTEAFF; CDR3nt: TGTGCCTGTAGTCGGGACAGGGACACTGAAGCTTTCTTT
abundance: .; d_gene: TRBD2; v_gene: TRBV2; j_gene: TRBJ2-3; len: 16; CDR3aa: CASSEYRAGTLDTQYF; CDR3nt: TGTGCCAGCAGTGAATACCGAGCGGGGACCCTAGATACGCAGTATTTT
abundance: .; d_gene: TRBD2; v_gene: TRBV19; j_gene: TRBJ2-1; len: 16; CDR3aa: CASSITTSGRRDEQFF; CDR3nt: TGTGCCAGTAGTATAACAACTAGCGGGAGGAGGGATGAGCAGTTCTTC
abundance: .; d_gene: .; v_gene: TRBV6-1; j_gene: TRBJ2-1; len: 14; CDR3aa: CASSEELPHNEQFF; CDR3nt: TGTGCCAGCAGTGAGGAACTACCTCACAATGAGCAGTTCTTC
abundance: .; d_gene: TRBD2; v_gene: TRBV9; j_gene: TRBJ2-3; len: 17; CDR3aa: CASSVGGGRASTDTQYF; CDR3nt: TGTGCCAGCAGCGTAGGCGGCGGGAGGGCCAGCACAGATACGCAGTATTTT
abundance: .; d_gene: .; v_gene: TRBV6-4; j_gene: TRBJ2-3; len: 14; CDR3aa: CASSPGLSTDTQYF; CDR3nt: TGTGCCAGCAGTCCGGGACTCAGCACAGATACGCAGTATTTT
abundance: many; d_gene: TRBD1; v_gene: TRBV12-5; j_gene: TRBJ1-1; len: 17; CDR3aa: CASGLMPGQIMNTEAFF; CDR3nt: TGTGCTAGTGGTTTGATGCCGGGACAGATTATGAACACTGAAGCTTTCTTT
abundance: .; d_gene: TRBD1; v_gene: TRBV9; j_gene: TRBJ2-5; len: 14; CDR3aa: CASSGGQKGETQYF; CDR3nt: TGTGCCAGCAGCGGGGGACAGAAGGGAGAGACCCAGTACTTC
abundance: .; d_gene: TRBD1; v_gene: TRBV5-1; j_gene: TRBJ2-6; len: 16; CDR3aa: CASSGQGAQGANVLTF; CDR3nt: TGCGCCAGCAGCGGGCAGGGGGCGCAGGGGGCCAACGTCCTGACTTTC
abundance: .; d_gene: .; v_gene: TRBV19; j_gene: TRBJ2-3; len: 15; CDR3aa: CASSIEQGGTDTQYF; CDR3nt: TGTGCCAGTAGTATAGAACAGGGCGGTACAGATACGCAGTATTTT
abundance: .; d_gene: .; v_gene: TRBV30; j_gene: TRBJ2-1; len: 13; CDR3aa: CAWSQRPGNEQFF; CDR3nt: TGTGCCTGGAGTCAACGCCCGGGGAATGAGCAGTTCTTC
abundance: .; d_gene: .; v_gene: TRBV6-5; j_gene: TRBJ1-2; len: 11; CDR3aa: CASRTGYGYTF; CDR3nt: TGTGCCAGCAGAACAGGGTATGGCTACACCTTC
abundance: .; d_gene: TRBD1; v_gene: TRBV6-1; j_gene: TRBJ1-1; len: 15; CDR3aa: CASSEGRDRATEAFF; CDR3nt: TGTGCCAGCAGTGAAGGGAGGGACAGGGCCACTGAAGCTTTCTTT
abundance: .; d_gene: TRBD2; v_gene: TRBV7-9; j_gene: TRBJ2-1; len: 14; CDR3aa: CASASSGKHNEQFF; CDR3nt: TGTGCCAGCGCGTCTAGCGGGAAACACAATGAGCAGTTCTTC
abundance: once; d_gene: TRBD2; v_gene: TRBV28; j_gene: TRBJ2-7; len: 12; CDR3aa: CASYGTSGEQYF; CDR3nt: TGTGCCAGCTACGGGACTAGCGGAGAGCAGTACTTC
abundance: .; d_gene: TRBD2; v_gene: TRBV5-1; j_gene: TRBJ2-1; len: 16; CDR3aa: CASSPGLAGGRDEQFF; CDR3nt: TGCGCCAGCAGCCCAGGACTAGCGGGAGGAAGGGATGAGCAGTTCTTC
abundance: .; d_gene: .; v_gene: TRBV30; j_gene: TRBJ1-1; len: 14; CDR3aa: CAWSNLGVNTEAFF; CDR3nt: TGTGCCTGGAGTAATTTAGGGGTGAACACTGAAGCTTTCTTT
abundance: .; d_gene: TRBD2; v_gene: TRBV5-4; j_gene: TRBJ2-1; len: 13; CDR3aa: CASSLGGRNEQFF; CDR3nt: TGTGCCAGCAGCTTGGGCGGGAGGAATGAGCAGTTCTTC
abundance: .; d_gene: TRBD1; v_gene: TRBV10-3; j_gene: TRBJ1-1; len: 16; CDR3aa: CAISESGQGWGTEAFF; CDR3nt: TGTGCCATCAGTGAGTCGGGACAGGGCTGGGGCACTGAAGCTTTCTTT
abundance: once; d_gene: TRBD2; v_gene: TRBV7-8; j_gene: TRBJ2-1; len: 15; CDR3aa: CASSAGTSGRTPQFF; CDR3nt: TGTGCCAGCAGCGCTGGGACTAGCGGGAGGACCCCCCAGTTCTTC
abundance: .; d_gene: .; v_gene: TRBV28; j_gene: TRBJ1-2; len: 15; CDR3aa: CASSLFRIGGYGYTF; CDR3nt: TGTGCCAGCAGTTTATTTCGGATCGGAGGCTATGGCTACACCTTC
abundance: .; d_gene: TRBD1; v_gene: TRBV28; j_gene: TRBJ2-7; len: 15; CDR3aa: CASSLYGQGSYEQYF; CDR3nt: TGTGCCAGCAGTTTATACGGACAGGGCTCCTACGAGCAGTACTTC
abundance: .; d_gene: TRBD1; v_gene: TRBV9; j_gene: TRBJ1-5; len: 15; CDR3aa: CASSETGDPYQPQHF; CDR3nt: TGTGCCAGCAGCGAAACAGGGGACCCTTATCAGCCCCAGCATTTT